This T cell receptor (beta chain) was profiled in a study of cytomegalovirus exposure and HLA in healthy donors. Study findings and constraints: The majority of TCR sequences were rare, yet some public TCRs appeared in many donors.

The PCR contained 60 Vbeta and 13 Jbeta primers. TCRdb's table, derived via immunoSEQ multiplex PCR, lists solely in-frame clones and lacks some. The sample carries 150,000 to 200,000 clones, around 81% recorded once. Regarding this clone: Its target is unknown.

Sequenced input: PBMCs. The clonotype was recovered from a man between 18 and 29 years old in good health and CMV-seronegative.

The CDR3 DNA is TGTGCCAGCAGCCTCCTTGGCGGTACCCTTGAAAAACTGTTTTTT. Translating it yields CASSLLGGTLEKLFF. This rearrangement joins TRBV7-2 to TRBJ1-4; D is unresolved. Germline CDR1 reads SGHTA; CDR2 reads FQGNSA. The ends were cut back, 5 bases at V and 7 bases at J, with 17 bases in the middle. CDR3 length: 15 residues.